This T cell receptor beta chain was documented in a study of CD8 T cells in Susac syndrome. RNA, at about 0.45 to 1 ug, was reverse transcribed with random hexamers. Amplification of TCR beta CDR3 across 54 Vbeta and 13 Jbeta was performed with immunoSEQ multiplex PCR. TCRdb ran MiXCR on the immunoSEQ multiplex PCR reads and lists one entry per CDR3 protein. The data contain roughly 44,000 distinct CDR3 sequences, 93% of them seen just once; the ten biggest clones take up roughly 0.52%. J was trimmed by 5 bases and V by 3 bases; bases with no gene match: 1. The CDR3 is 14 amino acids. Germline assignment: CDR1 SGDLS and CDR2 YYNGEE.

The V and J genes are TRBV9 and TRBJ2-1, with 11 positions matching TRBD2. The clonotype was recovered from a human donor in good health. Source material: CD8+ T cells from PBMCs. The CDR3 sequence is CASSGGLADNEQFF. CDR3 in DNA: TGTGCCAGCAGCGGGGGACTAGCGGACAATGAGCAGTTCTTC.